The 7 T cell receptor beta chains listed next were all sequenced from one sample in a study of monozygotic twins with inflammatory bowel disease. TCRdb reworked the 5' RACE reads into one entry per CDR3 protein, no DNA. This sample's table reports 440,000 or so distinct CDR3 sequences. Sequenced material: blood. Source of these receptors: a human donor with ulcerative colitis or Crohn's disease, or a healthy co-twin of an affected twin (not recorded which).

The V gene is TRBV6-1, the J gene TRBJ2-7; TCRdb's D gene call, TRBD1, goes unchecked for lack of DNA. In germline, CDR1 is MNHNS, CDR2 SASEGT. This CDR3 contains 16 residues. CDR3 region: CASSEGGIAHYYEQYF.

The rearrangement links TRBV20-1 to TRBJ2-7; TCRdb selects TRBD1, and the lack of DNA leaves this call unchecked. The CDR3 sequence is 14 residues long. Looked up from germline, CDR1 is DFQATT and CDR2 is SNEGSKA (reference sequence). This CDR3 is CSASRDSRAWEQYF.

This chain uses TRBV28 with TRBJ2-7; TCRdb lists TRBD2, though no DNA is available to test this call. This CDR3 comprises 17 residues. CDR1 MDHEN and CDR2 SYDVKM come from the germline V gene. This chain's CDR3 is CASSLATRLGGSSEQYF.

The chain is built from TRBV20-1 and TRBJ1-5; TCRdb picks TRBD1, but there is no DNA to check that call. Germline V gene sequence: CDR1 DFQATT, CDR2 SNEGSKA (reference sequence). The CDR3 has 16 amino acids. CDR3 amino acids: CSARDQGQNSNQPQHF.

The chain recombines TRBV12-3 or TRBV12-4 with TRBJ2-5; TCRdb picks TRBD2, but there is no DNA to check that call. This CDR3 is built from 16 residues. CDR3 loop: CASRLTSGAAGLTQYF.

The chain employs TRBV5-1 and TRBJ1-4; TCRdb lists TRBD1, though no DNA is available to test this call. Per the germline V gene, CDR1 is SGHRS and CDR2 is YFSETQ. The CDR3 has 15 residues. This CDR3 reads CASSLGFQGNEKLFF.

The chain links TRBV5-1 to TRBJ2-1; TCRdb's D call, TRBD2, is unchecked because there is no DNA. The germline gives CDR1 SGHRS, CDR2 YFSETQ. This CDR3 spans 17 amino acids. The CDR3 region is CASSAPGLAGGDNEQFF.